The 17 T cell receptor beta chains given below trace back to one sample, sequenced in a study of T cell repertoires in cytomegalovirus infection. One entry per CDR3 protein, called by TCRdb with MiXCR from the reads. The data contain around 800,000 distinct CDR3 sequences, 32% of them singletons. These receptors' targets are unknown. The sample in question was cultured CD8+ T cells from PBMCs, obtained from culture after CMV antigen stimulation. The receptor source for this set is a human donor in good health (CMV status not recorded). Some clones in this sample may be carry-over from other donors' samples.

This chain connects TRBV4-2 to TRBJ1-5; maybe TRBD1 (5 bases). The V end lost 0 bases, the J end lost 0 bases, and 15 bases lay between the germline ends. This CDR3 is built from 18 residues. CDR1 is LGHNA, CDR2 YNFKEQ, per germline. The CDR3 loop is CASSQDETPDSSNQPQHF. CDR3 bases: TGTGCCAGCAGCCAAGATGAGACCCCTGACAGTAGCAATCAGCCCCAGCATTTT.

This clonotype was recorded a few times. The gene calls are TRBV12-3 or TRBV12-4 and TRBJ1-2; D possibly corresponds to TRBD1 (6 bases). V gave up 0 bases and J gave up 8 bases, with 16 bases separating them. The CDR3 runs 15 residues. CDR3 nucleotides: TGTGCCAGCAGTTTAGCGCTGGGGGGCGCGAGGGGCTACACCTTC. Amino acids: CASSLALGGARGYTF.

This clonotype was seen only a few times. This chain links TRBV4-1 with TRBJ1-1; 8 nucleotides align to TRBD1. From germline, CDR1 is MGHRA and CDR2 YSYEKL. The CDR3 extends over 14 amino acids. The junction had 10 bases not matched to a gene; V was cut back by 6 bases and J by 7 bases. CDR3 nucleotides: TGCGCCAGCAGGCTAAAACAGGGGGACCGTGAAGCTTTCTTT. Its translation: CASRLKQGDREAFF.

In its sample, this clonotype was seen many times. The rearrangement uses TRBV7-8 and TRBJ1-2; D is ambiguous. In germline, CDR1 is SGHVS, CDR2 FQNEAQ. CDR3 length: 14 residues. V shed 5 bases and J shed 5 bases, with 15 bases lying between them. DNA for the CDR3: TGTGCCAGCAGCGTTCAGCCAGTCCCGTATGGCTACACCTTC. It encodes CASSVQPVPYGYTF. Variable domain in full (rest from reference TRBV7-8 and TRBJ1-2): GAGVSQSPRYKVAKRGQDVALRCDPISGHVSLFWYQQALGQGPEFLTYFQNEAQLDKSGLPSDRFFAERPEGSVSTLKIQRTQQEDSAVYLCASSVQPVPYGYTFGSGTRLTVV.

This clonotype was observed a few times. The chain uses TRBV19 and TRBJ1-4, with a weak D call TRBD1 (5 bases). V lost 5 bases and J lost 7, with 17 bases in between. Germline V gene sequence: CDR1 LNHDA, CDR2 SQIVND (reference sequence). The CDR3 is made up of 15 amino acids. The CDR3 DNA sequence: TGTGCCAGTAGTGCCGGGACCTTTGCCCCTGAAAAACTGTTTTTT. It codes for CASSAGTFAPEKLFF.

There are many counts of this clonotype. The CDR3 bases are TGTGCCAGCAGTGACGGGTTCTACGAGCAGTACTTC. Its protein is CASSDGFYEQYF. The J gene is TRBJ2-7, the V gene TRBV6-1; D call uncertain. Germline V gene data show CDR1 as MNHNS and CDR2 as SASEGT. This CDR3 has 12 residues. Deletions cut 3 bases from V and 3 bases from J, with 6 bases between.

V and J are TRBV28 and TRBJ1-2, with D unclear. The CDR3 has 13 amino acids. The V and J ends lost 4 bases and 4 bases respectively, with 10 bases between them. Germline V gene sequence: CDR1 MDHEN, CDR2 SYDVKM. The CDR3: CASSYQQRYGYTF. CDR3 nucleotides: TGTGCCAGCAGTTACCAACAACGCTATGGCTACACCTTC.

CDR3 in DNA: TGTGCCAGCAGTTCCTTTACTGAAGCTTTCTTT. Its translation is CASSSFTEAFF. The chain employs TRBV6-5 and TRBJ1-1; D gene uncertain. Germline CDR1 MNHEY, CDR2 SVGAGI. The CDR3 has 11 amino acids. V lost 4 bases and J 5 bases, leaving 5 bases between the germline ends.

CDR3 nucleotide sequence: TGTGCCAGCAGTTCAACTGCCGAAAACATTCAGTACTTC. As protein: CASSSTAENIQYF. The V and J genes are TRBV28 and TRBJ2-4, with D unclear. The CDR3 has 13 residues. Trimming cost V 4 bases and J 5 bases, with 9 bases left between them. Germline assignment: CDR1 MDHEN and CDR2 SYDVKM.

The sample holds a few counts of this clonotype. V and J are TRBV7-3 and TRBJ2-3; 13 bases line up with TRBD2. The CDR3 loop spans 18 amino acids. Germline V lookup: CDR1 SGHTA, CDR2 FQGTGA. V lost 4 bases, J lost 5 bases, and 12 bases stayed unmatched. Written as DNA, the CDR3 is TGTGCCAGCAGCTCATCCGTCACTAGCGGGGGGGCCCTAGATACGCAGTATTTT. Encoded protein: CASSSSVTSGGALDTQYF.

This clonotype was counted only a few times. The rearrangement joins TRBV6-2 or TRBV6-3 to TRBJ2-3, with TRBD1 matching over 9 bases. The CDR3 is 16 amino acids. With V trimmed by 2 bases and J by 5 bases, 8 bases remained unmatched. Germline V gene sequence: CDR1 MNHEY, CDR2 SVGEGT. The CDR3 reads CASSYGTGTSEDTQYF. The CDR3 nucleotides are TGTGCCAGCAGTTACGGGACAGGGACGTCCGAAGATACGCAGTATTTT.

This clonotype has ten or more counts. The V call is TRBV11-2, the J call TRBJ2-2; D not resolved. The V gene lost 0 bases and the J gene lost 6 bases, with 8 bases spanning the gap. The CDR3 length is 14 residues. Germline V lookup: CDR1 SGHAT, CDR2 FQNNGV. CDR3 nucleotides: TGTGCCAGCAGCTTAGAGGCCATAGCCGGGGAGCTGTTTTTT. Amino acid sequence: CASSLEAIAGELFF.

The table lists this clonotype with many counts. This chain uses TRBV7-2 with TRBJ2-2; unclear D gene. There are 13 residues in the CDR3. Germline-derived CDR1 and CDR2 are SGHTA and FQGNSA. V lost 8 bases and J 2 bases, leaving 9 bases between the germline ends. The CDR3 reads CASPGPNTGELFF. The CDR3 DNA sequence: TGTGCCAGCCCCGGACCTAACACCGGGGAGCTGTTTTTT.

This clonotype was detected a few times. The chain is built from TRBV7-8 and TRBJ2-7; TRBD1 might be the D (6 bases). The CDR3 covers 13 residues. V lost 4 bases, J lost 4 bases, and 11 bases lay in between. Germline V lookup: CDR1 SGHVS, CDR2 FQNEAQ. DNA for the CDR3: TGTGCCAGCAGCTCCCCACAGGGTTACGAGCAGTACGTC. Protein: CASSSPQGYEQYV.

In this sample, this clonotype turned up a few times. V gene TRBV27 combines with J gene TRBJ2-3; possible D gene TRBD2, 6 bases. The CDR3 spans 16 residues. V was pared by 6 bases and J by 2 bases, with 18 bases between. CDR1 MNHEY and CDR2 SMNVEV come from the germline V gene (reference sequence). CDR3 sequence (DNA): TGTGCCAGCAGACCTGACGGGGGACGACCCACAGATACGCAGTATTTT. This sequence encodes CASRPDGGRPTDTQYF.

This clonotype was recorded only once. The chain combines TRBV5-5 with TRBJ1-5, with 9 bases that match TRBD1. Germline values: CDR1 SGHKS, CDR2 YYEKEE (reference sequence). With V trimmed by 1 base and J by 0 bases, 8 bases remained unmatched. CDR3 length equals 18 residues. The CDR3 DNA follows: TGTGCCAGCAGCTTGTGGGACAGGGTCTTATATAGCAATCAGCCCCAGCATTTT. It yields the protein CASSLWDRVLYSNQPQHF. Looking up the rest from reference TRBV5-5 and TRBJ1-5 gives the full variable domain: DAGVTQSPTHLIKTRGQQVTLRCSPISGHKSVSWYQQVLGQGPQFIFQYYEKEERGRGNFPDRFSARQFPNYSSELNVNALLLGDSALYLCASSLWDRVLYSNQPQHFGDGTRLSIL.

This clonotype was counted ten times or more. The CDR3 loop reads CASTLGQGDGYGYTF. Here the CDR3 DNA reads TGTGCCAGCACTCTGGGACAGGGAGACGGCTATGGCTACACCTTC. The chain combines TRBV7-2 with TRBJ1-2, with 9 bases lining up with TRBD1. The CDR3 totals 15 residues. In germline, CDR1 is SGHTA, CDR2 FQGNSA. Germline trimming cut 7 bases from V and 4 bases from J; bases unmatched to any gene: 10.